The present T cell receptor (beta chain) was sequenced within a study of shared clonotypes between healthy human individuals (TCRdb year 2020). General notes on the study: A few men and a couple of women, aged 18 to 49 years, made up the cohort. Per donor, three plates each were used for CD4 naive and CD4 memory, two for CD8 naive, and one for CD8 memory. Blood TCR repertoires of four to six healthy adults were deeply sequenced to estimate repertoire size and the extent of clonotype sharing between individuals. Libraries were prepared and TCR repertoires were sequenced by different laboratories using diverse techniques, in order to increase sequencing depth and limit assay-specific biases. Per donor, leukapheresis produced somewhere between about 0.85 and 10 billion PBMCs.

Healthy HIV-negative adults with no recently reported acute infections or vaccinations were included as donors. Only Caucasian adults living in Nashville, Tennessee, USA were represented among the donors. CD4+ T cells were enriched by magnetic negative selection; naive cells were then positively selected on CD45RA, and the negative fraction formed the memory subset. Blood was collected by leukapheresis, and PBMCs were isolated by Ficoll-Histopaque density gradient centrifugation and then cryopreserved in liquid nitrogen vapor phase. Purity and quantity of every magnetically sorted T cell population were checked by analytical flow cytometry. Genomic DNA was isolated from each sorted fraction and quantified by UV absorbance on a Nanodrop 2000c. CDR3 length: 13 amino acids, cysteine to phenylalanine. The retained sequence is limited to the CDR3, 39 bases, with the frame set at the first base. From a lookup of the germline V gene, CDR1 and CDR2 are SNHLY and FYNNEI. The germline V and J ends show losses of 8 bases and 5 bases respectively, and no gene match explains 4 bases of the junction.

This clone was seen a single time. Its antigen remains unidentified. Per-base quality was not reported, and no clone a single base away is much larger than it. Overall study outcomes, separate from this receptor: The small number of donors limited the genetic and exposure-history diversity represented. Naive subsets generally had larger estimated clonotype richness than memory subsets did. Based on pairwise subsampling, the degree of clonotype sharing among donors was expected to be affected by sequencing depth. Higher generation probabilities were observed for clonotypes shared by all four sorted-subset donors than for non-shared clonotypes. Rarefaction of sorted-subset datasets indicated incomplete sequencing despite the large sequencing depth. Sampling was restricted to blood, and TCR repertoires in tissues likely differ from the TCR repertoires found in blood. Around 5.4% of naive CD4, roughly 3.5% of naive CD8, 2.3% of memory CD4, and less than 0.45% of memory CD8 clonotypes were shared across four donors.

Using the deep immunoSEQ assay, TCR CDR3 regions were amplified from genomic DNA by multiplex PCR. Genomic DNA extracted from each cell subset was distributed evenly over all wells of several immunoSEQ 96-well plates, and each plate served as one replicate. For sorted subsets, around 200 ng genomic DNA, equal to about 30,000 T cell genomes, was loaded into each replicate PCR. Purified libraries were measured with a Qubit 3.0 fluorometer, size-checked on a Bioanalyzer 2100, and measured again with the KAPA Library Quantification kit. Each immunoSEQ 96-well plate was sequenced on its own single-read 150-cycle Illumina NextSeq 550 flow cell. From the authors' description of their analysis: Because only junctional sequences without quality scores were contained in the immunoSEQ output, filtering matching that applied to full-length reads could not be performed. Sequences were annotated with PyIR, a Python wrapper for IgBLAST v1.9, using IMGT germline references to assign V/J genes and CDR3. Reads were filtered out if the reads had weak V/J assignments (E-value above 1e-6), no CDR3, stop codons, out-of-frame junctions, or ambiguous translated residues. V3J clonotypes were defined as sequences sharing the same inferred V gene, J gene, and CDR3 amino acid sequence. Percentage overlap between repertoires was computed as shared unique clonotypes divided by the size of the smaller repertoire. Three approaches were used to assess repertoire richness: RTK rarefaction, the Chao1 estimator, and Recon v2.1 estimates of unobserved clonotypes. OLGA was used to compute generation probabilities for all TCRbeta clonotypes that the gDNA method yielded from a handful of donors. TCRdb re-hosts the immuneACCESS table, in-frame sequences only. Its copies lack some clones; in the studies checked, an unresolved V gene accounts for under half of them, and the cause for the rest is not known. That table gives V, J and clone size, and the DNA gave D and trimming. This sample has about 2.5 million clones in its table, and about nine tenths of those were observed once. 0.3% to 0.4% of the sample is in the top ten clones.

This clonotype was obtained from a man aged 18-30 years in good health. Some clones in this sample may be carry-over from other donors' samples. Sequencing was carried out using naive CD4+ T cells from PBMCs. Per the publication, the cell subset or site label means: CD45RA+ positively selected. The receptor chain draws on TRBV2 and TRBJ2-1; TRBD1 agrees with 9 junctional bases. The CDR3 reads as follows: CASDRDRDNEQFF. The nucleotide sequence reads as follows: TGTGCCAGCGACCGGGACAGGGACAATGAGCAGTTCTTC. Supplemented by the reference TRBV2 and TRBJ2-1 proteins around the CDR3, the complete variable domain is EPEVTQTPSHQVTQMGQEVILRCVPISNHLYFYWYRQILGQKVEFLVSFYNNEISEKSEIFDDQFSVERPDGSNFTLKIRSTKLEDSAMYFCASDRDRDNEQFFGPGTRLTVL.